These T cell receptor beta chains were read from a single sample in a study of control samples from healthy donors and cancer patients. Here immunoSEQ multiplex PCR was the method, and the copy in TCRdb shows in-frame clones only, minus some. The sample shows about 130,000 clones, 92% of them seen only once. Material: blood. These receptors all stem from a woman between 50 and 59 years old in good health. The CDR3 runs from the conserved cysteine through the conserved F or W. The D gene is left open where the match is weak. The size of a clone is reported for some rows only, either as once, few or many, or as a class for expanded clones.

j_call d_call clone_size v_call cdr3_nt cdr3_aa
TRBJ2-3 TRBD2 . TRBV5-1 TGCGCCAGCAGCCCACCTGGCGGGCGGGGGGCTGGAGATACGCAGTATTTT CASSPPGGRGAGDTQYF
TRBJ1-1 . once TRBV5-6 TGTGCCAGCAGCTCCCCACCGACGGAAGATAAAGCTTTCTTT CASSSPPTEDKAFF
TRBJ1-2 TRBD1 . TRBV19 TGTGCCAGTAGCCCGACAGGGCCCTATGGCTACACCTTC CASSPTGPYGYTF
TRBJ1-2 . . TRBV30 TGTGCCTGGAGTGTAAGACGTCCAGGGGATGGCTACACCTTC CAWSVRRPGDGYTF
TRBJ1-1 . . TRBV28 TGTGCCAGCAGTAGTGGAGGCAGGGAGAACACTGAAGCTTTCTTT CASSSGGRENTEAFF
TRBJ1-2 TRBD1 . TRBV2 TGTGCCAGCAGCGACCTCGGGACAGGGATTGGCTACACCTTC CASSDLGTGIGYTF
TRBJ1-1 . . TRBV6-6 TGTGCCAGCACCCCGGGAACGTGGGCTTTCTTT CASTPGTWAFF
TRBJ2-7 . once TRBV12-5 TGTGCTAATGGTGGCTTAGGAAGGGACTACGAGCAGTACTTC CANGGLGRDYEQYF
TRBJ2-5 . . TRBV25-1 TGTGCCAGCGGGACCTCGGAGACCCAGTACTTC CASGTSETQYF
TRBJ2-3 . . TRBV7-8 TGTGCCAGCAGCTTAGAAAGGGCAGATACGCAGTATTTT CASSLERADTQYF
TRBJ2-2 . . TRBV5-4 TGTGCCAGCAGCCTGCCGAGGGGGGAGTCCGGGGAGCTGTTTTTT CASSLPRGESGELFF
TRBJ1-5 TRBD1 . TRBV28 TGTGCCAGCAGCTTGGACAGGGGGCCTCAGCCCCAGCATTTT CASSLDRGPQPQHF
TRBJ2-2 . . TRBV18 TGTGCCAGCTCACCACCCGCGGGGGCGCTTCGAGAAGGGACGAACACCGGAGAGCTGTTTTTT CASSPPAGALREGTNTGELFF
TRBJ1-2 . . TRBV29-1 TGCAGCGTCCGGAGGACTGGCTATGGCTACACCTTC CSVRRTGYGYTF
TRBJ2-5 TRBD2 . TRBV3-1/TRBV3-2 TGTGCCAGCAGCCCGACTAGCGGGGGGGCTGAGACCCAGTACTTC CASSPTSGGAETQYF
TRBJ1-1 . . TRBV12-3/TRBV12-4 TGTGCCAGCAGTACAGGAAGGAACACTGAAGCTTTCTTT CASSTGRNTEAFF
TRBJ2-3 TRBD2 once TRBV7-8 TGTGCCAGCAGCCCAGTTAGTACCAGCGGGGCGGGGGATACGCAGTATTTT CASSPVSTSGAGDTQYF
TRBJ1-1 . . TRBV18 TGTGCCAGCTCACCACCTTCCCGGGACTCTAGGAACACTGAAGCTTTCTTT CASSPPSRDSRNTEAFF
TRBJ1-1 . . TRBV4-2 TGTGCCAGCAGCCAACCGGGGGCGGCTGAAGCTTTCTTT CASSQPGAAEAFF
TRBJ1-2 . . TRBV6-5 TGTGCCAGCACCGAAAGTGCTAACTATGGCTACACCTTC CASTESANYGYTF
TRBJ2-1 TRBD2 . TRBV2 TGTGCCAGCACCTTCAGCGGGGGACCTTACAATGAGCAGTTCTTC CASTFSGGPYNEQFF
TRBJ2-7 . . TRBV6-5 TGTGCCAGCATGGACAGAACCTACGAGCAGTACTTC CASMDRTYEQYF
TRBJ2-1 . . TRBV7-8 TGTGCCAGCAGCTCCGAAAGAATTAGCTCCTACAATGAGCAGTTCTTC CASSSERISSYNEQFF
TRBJ2-6 . . TRBV25-1 TGTGCCAGCAGTGAAGCCTCAGGCGTGTCTGGGGCCAACGTCCTGACTTTC CASSEASGVSGANVLTF
TRBJ2-5 . . TRBV7-9 TGTGCCAGCAGCTTAGGTGCGGGAATCCAAGAGACCCAGTACTTC CASSLGAGIQETQYF